Each of the 11 T cell receptor beta chains below was sequenced from the same sample in a study of T cells after yellow fever vaccination. TCRdb reprocessed the 5' RACE reads with MiXCR, giving one entry per CDR3 protein. The repertoire includes 250,000 or so distinct CDR3 sequences, 3.6% of them detected once, and about a fifth sits in the top ten. Source: PBMCs, taken 15 days after the yellow fever booster vaccination. The origin of the receptors is a man younger than 35 who received the YFV17D yellow fever vaccine.

This clonotype was seen at least ten times. The chain uses TRBV9 and TRBJ2-2; D uncertain. Trimming took off 4 bases at V and 0 bases at J, with 7 bases between the two ends. Germline CDR1 reads SGDLS; CDR2 reads YYNGEE. The CDR3 spans 14 residues. As DNA, the CDR3 is TGTGCCAGCAGCCGTGGAGCGAACACCGGGGAGCTGTTTTTT. It translates to CASSRGANTGELFF. Full variable domain (missing parts from reference TRBV9 and TRBJ2-2): DSGVTQTPKHLITATGQRVTLRCSPRSGDLSVYWYQQSLDQGLQFLIQYYNGEERAKGNILERFSAQQFPDLHSELNLSSLELGDSALYFCASSRGANTGELFFGEGSRLTVL.

This clonotype was seen at least ten times. The chain couples TRBV10-3 to TRBJ2-1; 12 bases are a match to TRBD1. Germline-derived CDR1 and CDR2 are ENHRY and SYGVKD. Trimming cost V 3 bases and J 9 bases; bases outside gene matches: 6. This CDR3 has 15 amino acids. The CDR3 sequence: CAISEQGQGAPEQFF. The CDR3 DNA reads TGTGCCATCAGTGAACAGGGACAGGGGGCTCCTGAGCAGTTCTTC.

With respect to this clonotype: A much larger clone is a single base away; this may be a read error. The CDR3 DNA sequence: TGCAGTGCTAGAGTCCCCGGACGGGTTACGCATTATTTT. Translating gives CSARVPGRVTHYF. The rearrangement links TRBV20-1 to TRBJ2-3; no clear D. This CDR3 has 13 residues. Germline assignment: CDR1 DFQATT and CDR2 SNEGSKA (reference sequence).

The sample holds many counts of this clonotype. This chain links TRBV5-1 with TRBJ2-1; tentative D call: TRBD2 (6 bases). From germline, CDR1 is SGHRS and CDR2 YFSETQ. The CDR3 consists of 15 residues. V was pared by 2 bases and J by 0 bases, with 9 bases between. The CDR3 DNA follows: TGCGCCAGCAGCTTTGGCGGGGTCTCCTACAATGAGCAGTTCTTC. Its protein product is CASSFGGVSYNEQFF.

This clonotype was recorded at least ten times. This chain joins TRBV7-9 and TRBJ1-1; tentative D call: TRBD1 (5 bases). The germline V gene encodes CDR1 SEHNR and CDR2 FQNEAQ (reference sequence). Deletions cut 1 base from V and 0 bases from J, with 15 bases between. CDR3 size: 17 residues. CDR3 in amino acids: CASSLVGAGSLNTEAFF. In nucleotides, the CDR3 is TGTGCCAGCAGCTTAGTGGGCGCAGGGAGTTTGAACACTGAAGCTTTCTTT.

This clonotype has a count of ten or more. The genes are TRBV7-9 and TRBJ2-1; TRBD1 might be the D (5 bases). In germline, CDR1 is SEHNR, CDR2 FQNEAQ (reference sequence). Trimming pared 2 bases from V and 4 bases from J, leaving 9 bases between. This CDR3 contains 14 residues. DNA of the CDR3: TGTGCCAGCAGCTTACAGGGTCTATACAATGAGCAGTTCTTC. Its translation is CASSLQGLYNEQFF.

In this sample, this clonotype turned up many times. V and J are TRBV28 and TRBJ2-2, with a tentative D call TRBD1 (6 bases). The CDR3 is 15 amino acids. Trimming pared 8 bases from V and 0 bases from J, leaving 13 bases between. The V gene's germline CDR1 is MDHEN and CDR2 SYDVKM. The CDR3 spells CASLPAGANTGELFF. As DNA, the CDR3 is TGTGCCAGCCTGCCGGCAGGGGCGAACACCGGGGAGCTGTTTTTT.

This clonotype appeared many times. The chain uses TRBV5-1 and TRBJ2-3; D unresolved. Germline V CDR1 and CDR2: SGHRS, YFSETQ. The CDR3 extends over 14 amino acids. The germline V and J ends were trimmed by 3 bases and 4 bases, with 12 bases remaining between them. The CDR3 here is CASSSMNGPDTQYF. CDR3 DNA sequence: TGCGCCAGCAGCTCGATGAACGGACCAGATACGCAGTATTTT. The whole variable domain, remainder taken from reference TRBV5-1 and TRBJ2-3, is KAGVTQTPRYLIKTRGQQVTLSCSPISGHRSVSWYQQTPGQGLQFLFEYFSETQRNKGNFPGRFSGRQFSNSRSEMNVSTLELGDSALYLCASSSMNGPDTQYFGPGTRLTVL.

The sample holds many counts of this clonotype. The V call is TRBV30, the J call TRBJ2-1; D is possibly TRBD1 (5 bases). Germline CDR1 is GTSNPN and CDR2 is SVGIG (reference sequence). Trimming took 5 bases from V and 2 from J, leaving 22 bases between them. This CDR3 is 17 amino acids long. CDR3 DNA sequence: TGTGCCTGGGTCGCTATGGACACCTCTCTGGCCTACAATGAGCAGTTCTTC. Its translation: CAWVAMDTSLAYNEQFF.

This clonotype was observed at least ten times. The J gene is TRBJ2-5, the V gene TRBV5-6, with 11 bases identical to TRBD2. Losses at the gene ends were 0 bases for V and 1 base for J; bases not matched to a gene: 8. Germline-derived CDR1 and CDR2 are SGHDT and YYEEEE. The length of the CDR3 is 18 residues. CDR3 protein: CASSLGASGGPFQETQYF. CDR3 nucleotide sequence: TGTGCCAGCAGCTTGGGGGCTAGCGGGGGGCCTTTCCAAGAGACCCAGTACTTC.

This clonotype was recorded many times. This chain links TRBV7-2 with TRBJ1-6; D is ambiguous. There are 17 residues in the CDR3. The V end lost 6 bases, the J end lost 3 bases, and 18 bases lay between the germline ends. Germline V lookup: CDR1 SGHTA, CDR2 FQGNSA. In DNA form, the CDR3 reads TGTGCCAGCAGACAGTTTCACGGGGTCAACTATAATTCACCCCTCCACTTT. As protein: CASRQFHGVNYNSPLHF.